The T cell receptor (beta chain) under discussion was sequenced for a study of T cells after yellow fever vaccination. TCRdb reanalysed the 5' RACE reads using MiXCR and keeps one entry per CDR3 protein. The table has some 340,000 distinct CDR3 sequences, roughly 3.9% seen once. Germline values: CDR1 SGHVS, CDR2 FNYEAQ. The CDR3 is 17 amino acids. V was trimmed by 3 bases and J by 0 bases, leaving 16 bases between them. This receptor was identified in a man younger than 35 who received the YFV17D yellow fever vaccine. This chain uses TRBV7-6 with TRBJ2-3; D not resolved. Material: PBMCs, obtained 5 days after the yellow fever booster vaccination. Here the CDR3 reads CASSLFVLGSSTDTQYF. The CDR3 DNA reads TGTGCCAGCAGCTTGTTCGTGCTTGGCAGTAGCACAGATACGCAGTATTTT.